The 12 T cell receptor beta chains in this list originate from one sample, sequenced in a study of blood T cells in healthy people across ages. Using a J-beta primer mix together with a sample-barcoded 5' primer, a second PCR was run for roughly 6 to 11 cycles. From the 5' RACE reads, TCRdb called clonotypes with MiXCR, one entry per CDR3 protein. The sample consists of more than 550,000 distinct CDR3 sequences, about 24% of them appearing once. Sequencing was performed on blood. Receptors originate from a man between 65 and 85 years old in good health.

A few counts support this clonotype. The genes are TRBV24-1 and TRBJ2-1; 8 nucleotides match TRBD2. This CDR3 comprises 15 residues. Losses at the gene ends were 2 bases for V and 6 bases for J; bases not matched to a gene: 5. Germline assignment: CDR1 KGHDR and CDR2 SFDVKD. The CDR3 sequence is CATSDSGGGINEQFF. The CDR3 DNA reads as TGTGCCACCAGTGATTCCGGGGGGGGAATCAATGAGCAGTTCTTC.

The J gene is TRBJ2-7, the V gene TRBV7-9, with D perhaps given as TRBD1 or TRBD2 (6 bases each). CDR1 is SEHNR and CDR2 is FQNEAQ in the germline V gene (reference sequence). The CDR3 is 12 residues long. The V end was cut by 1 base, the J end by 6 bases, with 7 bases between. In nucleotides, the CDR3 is TGTGCCAGCAGCTTAGGGGGGGCCGAGCAGTACTTC. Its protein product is CASSLGGAEQYF.

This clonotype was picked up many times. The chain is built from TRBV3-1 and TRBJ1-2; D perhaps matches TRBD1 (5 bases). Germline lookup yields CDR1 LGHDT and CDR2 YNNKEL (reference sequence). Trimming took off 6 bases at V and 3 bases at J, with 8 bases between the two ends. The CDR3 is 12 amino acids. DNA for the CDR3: TGTGCCAGCAGTCAGGGTGACTATGGCTACACCTTC. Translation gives CASSQGDYGYTF.

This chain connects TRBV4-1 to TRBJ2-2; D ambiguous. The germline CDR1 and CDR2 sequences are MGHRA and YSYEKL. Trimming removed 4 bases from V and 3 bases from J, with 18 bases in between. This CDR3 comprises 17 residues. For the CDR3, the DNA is TGCGCCAGCAGCCGGAAAGGGTGGCTTGAGGACACCGGGGAGCTGTTTTTT. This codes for CASSRKGWLEDTGELFF.

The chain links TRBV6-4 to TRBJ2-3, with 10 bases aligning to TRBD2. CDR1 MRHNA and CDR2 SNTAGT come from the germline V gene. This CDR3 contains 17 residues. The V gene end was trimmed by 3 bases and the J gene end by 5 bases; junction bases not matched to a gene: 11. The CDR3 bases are TGTGCCAGCAGTGAGAGCCCAGCGGGGGGGCGTGGAGATACGCAGTATTTT. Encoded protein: CASSESPAGGRGDTQYF.

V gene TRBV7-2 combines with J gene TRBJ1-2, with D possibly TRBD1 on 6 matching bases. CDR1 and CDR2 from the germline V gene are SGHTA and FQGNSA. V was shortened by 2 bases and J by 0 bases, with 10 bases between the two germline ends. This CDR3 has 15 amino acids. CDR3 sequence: CASSLHTGSNYGYTF. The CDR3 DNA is TGTGCCAGCAGCTTACATACAGGGTCTAACTATGGCTACACCTTC.

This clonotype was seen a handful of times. As DNA, the CDR3 is TGCAGTGCTATCACGGGTGGTACCATATATTTT. Translation gives CSAITGGTIYF. This sequence joins TRBV20-1 and TRBJ1-3; D is undetermined. The CDR3 has 11 residues. CDR1 DFQATT and CDR2 SNEGSKA come from the germline V gene (reference sequence). V was trimmed by 4 bases and J by 10 bases, leaving 11 bases between them.

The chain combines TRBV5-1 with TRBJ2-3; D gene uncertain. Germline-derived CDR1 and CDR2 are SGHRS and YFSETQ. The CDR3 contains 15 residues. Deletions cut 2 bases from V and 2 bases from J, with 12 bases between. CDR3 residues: CASSFGGRTTDTQYF. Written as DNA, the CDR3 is TGCGCCAGCAGCTTTGGCGGACGAACCACAGATACGCAGTATTTT.

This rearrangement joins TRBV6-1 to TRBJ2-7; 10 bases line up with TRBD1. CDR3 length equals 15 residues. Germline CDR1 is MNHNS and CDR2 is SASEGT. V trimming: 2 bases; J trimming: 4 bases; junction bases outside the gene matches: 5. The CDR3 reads CASSESDRGLYEQYF. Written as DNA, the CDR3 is TGTGCCAGCAGTGAATCCGACAGGGGGCTATACGAGCAGTACTTC.

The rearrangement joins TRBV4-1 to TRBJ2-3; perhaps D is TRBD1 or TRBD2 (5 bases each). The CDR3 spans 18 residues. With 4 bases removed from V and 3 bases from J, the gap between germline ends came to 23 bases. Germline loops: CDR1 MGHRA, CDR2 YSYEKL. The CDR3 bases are TGCGCCAGCAGCCGGATGGCGTCACGGGACCACTTGACAGATACGCAGTATTTT. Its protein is CASSRMASRDHLTDTQYF.

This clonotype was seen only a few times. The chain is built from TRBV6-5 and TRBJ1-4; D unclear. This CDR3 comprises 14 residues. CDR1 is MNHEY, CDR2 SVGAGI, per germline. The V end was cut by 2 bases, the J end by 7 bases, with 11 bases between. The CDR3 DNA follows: TGTGCCAGCAGTTACGGGGATGGTCCTGAAAAACTGTTTTTT. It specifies CASSYGDGPEKLFF.

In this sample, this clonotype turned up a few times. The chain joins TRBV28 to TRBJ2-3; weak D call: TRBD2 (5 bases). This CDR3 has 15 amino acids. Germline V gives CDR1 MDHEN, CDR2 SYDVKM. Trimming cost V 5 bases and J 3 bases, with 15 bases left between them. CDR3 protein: CASSLLEISTDTQYF. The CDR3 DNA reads TGTGCCAGCAGTCTACTAGAGATTTCGACAGATACGCAGTATTTT.